This T cell receptor beta chain is from a study of a mutant IDH1 vaccine in newly diagnosed glioma. Across the study: Most patients had radiochemotherapy with temozolomide before enrollment; others had one alone. Held at week 35, visit V12 was the safety follow-up, and visit V13 followed at week 47.

Time point given: week 35, safety follow-up. What each vaccine dose contained was 300 ug of mutant IDH1 20-mer peptide, accompanied by topical imiquimod. A single count supports this clone. Its specificity is unknown. The V and J ends lost 5 bases and 0 bases, in that order; junction bases with no gene match: 7. The CDR3 has 16 residues. Germline CDR1 and CDR2: MDHEN and SYDVKM. This table comes from immunoSEQ multiplex PCR, and its TCRdb copy is limited to in-frame clones, with some not included. The table has roughly 32,000 clones, roughly 80% seen once. The sample here was PBMCs, taken from a glioma patient whose treatment included an IDH1 peptide vaccine. The source is a woman between 18 and 30 years old with glioma. The V call is TRBV28, the J call TRBJ1-5; 7 bases fit TRBD1. CDR3 sequence: CASSPRTGFSNQPQHF. CDR3 sequence (DNA): TGTGCCAGCAGTCCTAGGACAGGTTTTAGCAATCAGCCCCAGCATTTT.